This TCR beta chain was profiled in a study of Graves' ophthalmopathy and Graves' hyperthyroidism. Each donor who had ophthalmopathy showed moderate-to-severe activity, a CAS of ≥3, a NOSPECS of ≥4, and a duration under 3 months. Diagnosis was based on clinical symptoms, serum thyroxine, TRAb, thyroid ultrasound and orbital computed tomography. This clonotype was seen many times. This CDR3 has 16 residues. Trimming at V came to 2 bases and at J to 0 bases, leaving 9 bases not matched to a gene. CDR1 is SQVTM, CDR2 ANQGSEA, per germline. From RNA, the CDR3 regions of TCR beta chains were amplified and sequenced. The workflow started with a first-round RT-PCR run with HTBI primers and then moved on to a second-round multiplex PCR. A single record per CDR3 protein comes from TCRdb applying MiXCR to the multiplex PCR reads. The sample yields approximately 210,000 distinct CDR3 sequences, 25% to 35% seen once.

The sequencing input was peripheral blood. The sequence derives from a man aged 50 or older with Graves' ophthalmopathy. The chain recombines TRBV29-1 with TRBJ2-7, with TRBD2 matching over 8 bases. The CDR3 spells CSVEWGTGGSSYEQYF. In DNA form, the CDR3 reads TGCAGCGTTGAATGGGGGACGGGGGGGAGCTCCTACGAGCAGTACTTC.